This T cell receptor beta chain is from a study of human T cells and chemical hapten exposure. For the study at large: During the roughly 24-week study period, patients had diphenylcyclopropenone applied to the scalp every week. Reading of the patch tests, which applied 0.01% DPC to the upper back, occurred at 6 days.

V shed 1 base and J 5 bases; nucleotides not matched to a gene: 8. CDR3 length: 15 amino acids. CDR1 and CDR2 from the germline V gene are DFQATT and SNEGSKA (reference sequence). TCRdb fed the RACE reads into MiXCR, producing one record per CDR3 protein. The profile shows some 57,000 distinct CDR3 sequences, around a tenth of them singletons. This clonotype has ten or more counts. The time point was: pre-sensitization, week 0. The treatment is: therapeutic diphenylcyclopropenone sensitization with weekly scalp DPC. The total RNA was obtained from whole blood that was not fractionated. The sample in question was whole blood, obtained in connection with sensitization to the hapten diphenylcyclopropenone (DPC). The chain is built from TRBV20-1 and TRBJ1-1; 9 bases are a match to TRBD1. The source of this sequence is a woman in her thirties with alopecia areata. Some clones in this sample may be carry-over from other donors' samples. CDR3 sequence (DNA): TGCAGTGCTAGAGCAACGACAGGGGGTAGGACTGAAGCTTTCTTT. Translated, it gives CSARATTGGRTEAFF.